A single TCR beta chain is shown here with its context. What it binds is unknown. These data belong to a study of T cells in Graves' hyperthyroidism and ophthalmopathy. Study-wide points: Ophthalmopathy was model-predicted a median approximately 6.9 months pre-onset.

This CDR3 region has 13 residues. V lost 5 bases and J lost 6, with 10 bases in between. Germline V lookup: CDR1 MGHDK, CDR2 SYGVNS. TCR beta CDR3 regions were amplified from RNA. TCR CDR3 underwent first-round RT-PCR with the HTBI primer set. Using its own MiXCR run on the multiplex PCR reads, TCRdb lists one record per CDR3 protein. The table lists about 700,000 distinct CDR3 sequences, roughly 45% of them singletons. The TCR comes from an adult man with Graves' disease, either hyperthyroidism or ophthalmopathy (not recorded which). The source material was peripheral blood or thyroid tissue (not recorded which). This chain uses TRBV25-1 with TRBJ1-4; D unresolved. The CDR3: CASSSQTDEKLFF. DNA for the CDR3: TGTGCCAGCAGTTCTCAGACTGATGAAAAACTGTTTTTT.